A few counts support the clone carrying this T cell receptor (beta chain). Its antigen is unknown. Obtained from alopecia areata patients were lesional scalp punch biopsies along with peripheral blood. RNA extraction and reverse transcription yielded cDNA as sequencing template. Profiled with immunoSEQ multiplex PCR; TCRdb holds only in-frame clones, not every one. The data show 110,000 to 150,000 clones, with roughly 53% seen just once and roughly 6.5% held by the top ten. These data come from a study of CD8+ T cells in alopecia areata. Study-level information: Patients in the treated group were given tofacitinib by mouth, 5 to 10 mg twice a day. Tofacitinib was given for 6 to 18 months, then stopped for 6 months. Study-level findings and limits: Higher clonality than in normal scalp was seen in lesional scalp, especially alopecia totalis/universalis.

Germline CDR1 is LNHNV and CDR2 is YYDKDF (reference sequence). V gave up 1 base and J gave up 5 bases, with 2 bases separating them. The CDR3 has 11 residues. The TCR originated in a human donor with alopecia areata. The starting material was CD4+ T cells sorted from blood, obtained at week 0. The V call is TRBV15, the J call TRBJ2-5; no clear D gene. CDR3 protein: CATSRAETQYF. CDR3 nucleotides: TGTGCCACCAGCAGAGCTGAGACCCAGTACTTC.